The rows below give T cell receptor beta chains drawn from one sample of a study of control samples from healthy donors and cancer patients. Here immunoSEQ multiplex PCR was the method, and the copy in TCRdb shows in-frame clones only, minus some. The sample records about 130,000 clones, roughly 88% being singletons. Input material: blood. These receptors were obtained from a middle-aged man in good health. CDR3s include the opening cysteine and the closing phenylalanine or tryptophan. Fields, in order: V gene, J gene, CDR3 protein.

>TRBV7-9|TRBJ2-3
CASSLGTTNTQYF
>TRBV4-2|TRBJ2-7
CASSQALQGPTYEQYF
>TRBV13|TRBJ2-3
CASSGWGRGPDTQYF
>TRBV10-2|TRBJ1-2
CASSDWTVYGYTF
>TRBV21-1|TRBJ1-3
CASSKTGPGRDPFSGNTIYF
>TRBV3-1/TRBV3-2|TRBJ2-5
CASSQVSGGGRGTQYF
>TRBV11-3|TRBJ1-1
CATTLFSGGNTEAFF
>TRBV27|TRBJ2-2
CASQKLGAGTGELFF
>TRBV7-9|TRBJ2-7
CASTPAQESYEQYF
>TRBV9|TRBJ2-3
CASSVDGSTDTQYF
>TRBV19|TRBJ2-7
CASSPGSTYEQYF
>TRBV6-1|TRBJ2-1
CASSETPGGFSSSYNEQFF
>TRBV24-1|TRBJ2-5
CATSPGQQETQYF
>TRBV19|TRBJ2-7
CASSIWEQGGYEQYF
>TRBV30|TRBJ1-1
CAWSLFRDSEAFF
>TRBV3-1/TRBV3-2|TRBJ2-3
CASSLDPGLAKGTQYF
>TRBV19|TRBJ1-2
CASSMTLGGGYTF
>TRBV2|TRBJ2-3
CASSSSGGTDTQYF
>TRBV27|TRBJ2-4
CASSLAGQLAKNIQYF
>TRBV9|TRBJ1-3
CASSVGYATGNTIYF
>TRBV7-9|TRBJ2-2
CASSVTGMPGELFF
>TRBV5-1|TRBJ1-2
CASYSLEGLLFYGYTF
>TRBV10-3|TRBJ2-5
CAIARSDYPQETQYF
>TRBV6-9|TRBJ2-5
CASSPRLAGGQQETQYF
>TRBV10-3|TRBJ2-5
CAISTRLEVGETQYF
>TRBV24-1|TRBJ1-2
CATSGTTRDRLNYGYTF
>TRBV29-1|TRBJ1-2
CSARDVYGYTF
>TRBV28|TRBJ1-2
CASRQVVFGYTF
>TRBV28|TRBJ2-7
CASSAAGSSYEQYF
>TRBV30|TRBJ1-6
CAWEKSGVSYNSPLHF
>TRBV28|TRBJ1-1
CASSIWGIGAFF
>TRBV4-1|TRBJ2-3
CASSQDLLFASTDTQYF
>TRBV2|TRBJ2-7
CASGGEQGMLEQYF
>TRBV11-2|TRBJ2-1
CASSSGPSNEQFF
>TRBV6-4|TRBJ2-3
CASSERLTDTQYF
>TRBV27|TRBJ1-1
CASSQITGRTRRTEAFF
>TRBV5-4|TRBJ2-3
CASSRRAGGSTDTQYF
>TRBV11-2|TRBJ2-7
CASSQSGISSYEQYF
>TRBV12-3/TRBV12-4|TRBJ1-2
CASSDPGANGYTF
>TRBV2|TRBJ1-2
CASIQGAYGYTF
>TRBV5-1|TRBJ2-5
CASSRDSNLQETQYF
>TRBV9|TRBJ1-1
CASSAGTVNTEAFF
>TRBV28|TRBJ1-6
CASTGRNSPLHF